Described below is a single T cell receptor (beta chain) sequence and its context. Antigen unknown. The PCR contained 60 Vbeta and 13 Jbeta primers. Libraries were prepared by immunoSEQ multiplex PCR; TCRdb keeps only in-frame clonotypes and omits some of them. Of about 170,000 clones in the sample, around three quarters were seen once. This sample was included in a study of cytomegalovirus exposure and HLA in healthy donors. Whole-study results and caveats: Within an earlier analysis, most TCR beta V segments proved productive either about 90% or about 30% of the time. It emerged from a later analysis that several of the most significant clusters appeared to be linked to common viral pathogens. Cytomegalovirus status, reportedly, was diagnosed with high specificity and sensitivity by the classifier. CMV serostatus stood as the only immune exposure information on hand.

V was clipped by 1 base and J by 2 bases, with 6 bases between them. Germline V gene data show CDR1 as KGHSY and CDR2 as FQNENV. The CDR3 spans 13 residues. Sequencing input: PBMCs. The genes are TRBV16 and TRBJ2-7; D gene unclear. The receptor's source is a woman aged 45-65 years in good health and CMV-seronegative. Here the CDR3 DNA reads TGTGCCAGCAGCCAATTGCGGACCTACGAGCAGTACTTC. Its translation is CASSQLRTYEQYF.